The clone carrying this T cell receptor beta chain was seen a few times. Its matching antigen is unknown. No fewer than 5.5 micrograms of total RNA were isolated from every sample. The CDR3 covers 15 residues. The data are from a study of blood T cells in healthy people across ages. Regarding the study as a whole: The recorded TCR beta diversity per million T cells decreased in a roughly linear manner with age.

Then a second PCR, running about 6 to 12 cycles, was carried out with a sample-barcoded 5' primer and a J-beta primer mix. Via MiXCR, TCRdb re-called the 5' RACE reads, giving one row per CDR3 protein. The sample yields roughly 700,000 distinct CDR3 sequences, around 25% seen once. Separately, the same data were catalogued under a study of T cells of mothers and their children. That paper states: A primer called M1S, used in the second PCR, added sample barcodes and 2-4 random nucleotides.

The receptor was derived from a boy younger than 18 in good health. The sequenced sample consisted of blood. The gene calls are TRBV21-1 and TRBJ2-4; TRBD1, as called in the table, went unchecked against the DNA. TRBV21-1 is reported as a pseudogene. CDR3 loop: CASSLPQGDCYIQYF. CDR3 DNA: TGTGCCAGCAGTCTACCCCAGGGCGATTGTTACATTCAGTACTTC.